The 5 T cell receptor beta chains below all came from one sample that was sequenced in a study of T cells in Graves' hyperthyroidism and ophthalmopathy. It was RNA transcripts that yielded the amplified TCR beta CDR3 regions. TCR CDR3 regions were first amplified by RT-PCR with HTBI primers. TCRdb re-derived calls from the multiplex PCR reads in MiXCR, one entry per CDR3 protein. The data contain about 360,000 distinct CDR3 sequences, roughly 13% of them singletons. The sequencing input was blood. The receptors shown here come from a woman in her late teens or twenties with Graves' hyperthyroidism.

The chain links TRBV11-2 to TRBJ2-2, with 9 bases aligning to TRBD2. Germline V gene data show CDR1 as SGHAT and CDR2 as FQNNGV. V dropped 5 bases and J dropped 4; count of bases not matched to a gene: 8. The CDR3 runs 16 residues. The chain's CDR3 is CASSMRGGEGTGELFF. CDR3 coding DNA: TGTGCCAGCAGCATGCGGGGGGGGGAGGGCACCGGGGAGCTGTTTTTT.

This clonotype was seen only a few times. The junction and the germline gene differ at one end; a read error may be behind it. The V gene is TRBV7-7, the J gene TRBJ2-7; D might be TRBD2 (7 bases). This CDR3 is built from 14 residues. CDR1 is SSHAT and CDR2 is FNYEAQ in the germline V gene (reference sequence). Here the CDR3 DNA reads TGTGCTAGCAGCTTAGGGGGGGGGAACTACGAGCAGTACTTC. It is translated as CASSLGGGNYEQYF. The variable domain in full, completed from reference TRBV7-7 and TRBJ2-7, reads GAGVSQSPRYKVTKRGQDVTLRCDPISSHATLYWYQQALGQGPEFLTYFNYEAQPDKSGLPSDRFSAERPEGSISTLTIQRTEQRDSAMYRCASSLGGGNYEQYFGPGTRLTVT.

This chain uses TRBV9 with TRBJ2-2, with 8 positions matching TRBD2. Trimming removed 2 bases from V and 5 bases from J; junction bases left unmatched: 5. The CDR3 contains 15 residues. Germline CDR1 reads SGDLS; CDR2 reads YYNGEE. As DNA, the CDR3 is TGTGCCAGCAGCGTTCGACGGGAGGGGACCGGGGAGCTGTTTTTT. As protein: CASSVRREGTGELFF.

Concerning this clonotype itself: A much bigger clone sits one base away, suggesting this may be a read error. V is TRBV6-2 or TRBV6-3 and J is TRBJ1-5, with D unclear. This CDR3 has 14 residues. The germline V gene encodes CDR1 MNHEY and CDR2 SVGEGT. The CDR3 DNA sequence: TGTGCCAGCAGTTCAGATGGAAGCAAACAGCCCCAGCATTTT. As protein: CASSSDGSKQPQHF.

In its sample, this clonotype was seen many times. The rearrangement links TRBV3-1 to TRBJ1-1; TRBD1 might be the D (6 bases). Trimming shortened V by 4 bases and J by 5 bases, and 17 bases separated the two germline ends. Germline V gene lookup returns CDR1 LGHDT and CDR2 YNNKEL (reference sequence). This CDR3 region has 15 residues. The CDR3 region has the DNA TGTGCCAGCAGCCTTTCCGGGAGGGGGGCGACTGAAGCTTTCTTT. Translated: CASSLSGRGATEAFF.